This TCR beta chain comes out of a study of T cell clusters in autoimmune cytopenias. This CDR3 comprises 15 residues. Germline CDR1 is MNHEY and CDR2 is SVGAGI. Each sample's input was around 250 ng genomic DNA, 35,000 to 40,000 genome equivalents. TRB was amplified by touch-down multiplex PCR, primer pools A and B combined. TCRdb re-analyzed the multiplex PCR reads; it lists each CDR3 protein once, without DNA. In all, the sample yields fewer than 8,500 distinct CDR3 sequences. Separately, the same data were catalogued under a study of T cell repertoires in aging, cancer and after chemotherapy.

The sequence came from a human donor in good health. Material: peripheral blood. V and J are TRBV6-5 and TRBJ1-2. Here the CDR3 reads CASRLSADSNYGYTF.